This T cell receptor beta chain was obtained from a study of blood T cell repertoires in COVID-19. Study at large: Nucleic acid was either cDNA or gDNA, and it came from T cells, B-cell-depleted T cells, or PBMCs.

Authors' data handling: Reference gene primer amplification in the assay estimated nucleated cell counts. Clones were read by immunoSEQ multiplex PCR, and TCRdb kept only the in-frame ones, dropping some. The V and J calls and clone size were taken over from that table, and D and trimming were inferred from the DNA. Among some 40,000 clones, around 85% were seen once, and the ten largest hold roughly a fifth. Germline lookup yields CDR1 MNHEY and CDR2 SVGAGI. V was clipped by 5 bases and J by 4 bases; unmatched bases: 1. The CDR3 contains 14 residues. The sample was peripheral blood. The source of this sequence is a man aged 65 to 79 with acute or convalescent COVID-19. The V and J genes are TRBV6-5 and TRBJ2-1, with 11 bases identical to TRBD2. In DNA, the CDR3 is TGTGCCAGCAGTCGACTAGCGGGGTACAATGAGCAGTTCTTC. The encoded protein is CASSRLAGYNEQFF.